This entry describes one T cell receptor (beta chain). This clonotype was counted at least ten times. Its recognized antigen is unknown. No quality values exist for individual bases; no much larger clone is one base distant. The sample is drawn from a study of Graves' ophthalmopathy and Graves' hyperthyroidism (dated by TCRdb to between 2017 and 2018). About the study as a whole: Peripheral blood samples were taken at the time of initial diagnosis, before any treatment was given. The study used TCR beta repertoire signatures to distinguish Graves' ophthalmopathy from Graves' hyperthyroidism and to predict progression to ophthalmopathy. In total, approximately 140 blood samples were TCR-sequenced: 43 ophthalmopathy, roughly 80 hyperthyroidism and around 17 hyperthyroidism-to-ophthalmopathy patients. To explore V-J signatures distinguishing ophthalmopathy from hyperthyroidism, a discovery set of roughly 98 patients (43 ophthalmopathy, 55 to 60 stable hyperthyroidism) was enrolled. The independent validation cohort included 18 to 20 hyperthyroidism patients plus 17 patients who later progressed from hyperthyroidism to ophthalmopathy. In about 6 hyperthyroidism patients, T-cell repertoires of thyroid tissue and blood were compared. Once sampling was done, hyperthyroidism patients were given methimazole at a starting dose of 30 mg daily, while ophthalmopathy patients were given high-dose intravenous methylprednisolone. Overall study results and their limits: No statistical method was used to set the sample size in advance, and the investigators knew which group each participant was assigned to. Most of the expanded thyroid clonotypes with a frequency above 0.001 were also detected in blood, and it was suggested that the thyroid immune response may be reflected by blood repertoires. The 13-signature model separated ophthalmopathy from stable hyperthyroidism with approximately 85% sensitivity and about 84% specificity in cross-validation, and 80%/75% in the test set. In validation, the model predicted ophthalmopathy progression with about 71% sensitivity and approximately 72% specificity; some 13 predicted patients were CT-confirmed with GO in a median of approximately 6.5 months.

For repertoire sequencing, TCR beta CDR3 regions were amplified from RNA transcripts. HTBI primers and the Qiagen OneStep RT-PCR kit were used in a first-round RT-PCR, which was followed by a second-round multiplex PCR, size selection and purification. Libraries were sequenced on an Illumina HiSeq2000 using paired-end 100 bp reads. Per the original workflow: Reads were processed with SOAPnuke, discarding reads with adapters, uncalled bases, mean Phred below 15, or no exact constant-primer or identifier match. COPE v1.2.5 was used to merge high-quality paired reads. Each unique nucleotide sequence was treated as a clonotype, and MiTCR v1.1 was used to align the clonotypes to the IMGT TRB V, D and J references. Analysis was restricted to V-J combinations with a frequency above 0.0001, which covered about 99% of repertoires. For each V-J combination, a TCR clonal expansion and chaos score was defined as F50 clonal expansion divided by the chaos observed in the TCRdist matrix. Welch's t-statistics and random forest were used to reduce the features to 10 to 15 V-J combinations, which were then used as input to a naive Bayes classifier. The similarity between thyroid and blood repertoires was quantified using the Morisita-Horn index. TCRdb trimmed public reads at Q25 via fastp, called clones via MiXCR and kept in-frame beta chains. CDR3 protein duplicates are merged, each entry listing the most common genes and DNA. TCRdb's processing, not the authors', yielded these V and J calls. This sample comprises 300,000 to 400,000 distinct CDR3 sequences, around a sixth of them detected only once. The ten largest clones represent 10% to 15% of the sample.

Patients with ophthalmopathy had moderately to severely active disease, with a Clinical Activity Score of 3 or more, a NOSPECS grade of 4 or more, and a disease duration of less than 3 months. Patients were excluded if they had other autoimmune diseases, uncontrolled infections, pregnancy or lactation. Diagnosis relied on clinical symptoms, serum thyroxine, TRAb, thyroid ultrasound and orbital computed tomography. PBMCs were isolated from around 10 ml of fresh peripheral blood by Ficoll-Paque density gradient centrifugation. Total RNA was extracted with Trizol reagent and quality-checked on an Agilent 2100 Bioanalyzer. From its cysteine to its phenylalanine, the CDR3 spans 15 amino acids. The only DNA kept is the CDR3, 45 bases in frame from the first base. V and J are truncated by 1 base and 3 bases respectively, leaving an intervening sequence of 11 bases. For CDR1 and CDR2, the germline V gene lists SGHDT and YYEEEE.

This clonotype originated in an adult man with Graves' ophthalmopathy. The V and J genes are TRBV5-6 and TRBJ1-5; the D gene is unclear. The source material was peripheral blood. The CDR3 protein: CASSLLGQLNQPQHF. The nucleotides read TGTGCCAGCAGCTTGCTTGGGCAGCTCAATCAGCCCCAGCATTTT.